This record covers a single T cell receptor beta chain. This record comes from a study of T-cell reconstitution after alpha-beta-depleted transplantation in children. Trimming removed 0 bases from V and 1 base from J; junction bases left unmatched: 7. The CDR3 length is 17 residues. Germline V lookup: CDR1 SGHRS, CDR2 YFSETQ. For TCRbeta, the library was prepared with unique molecular identifiers. MiXCR, run by TCRdb on the PCR reads, gives a single entry per CDR3 protein. Altogether about 600,000 distinct CDR3 sequences are present, 10% to 13% being singletons, with the ten largest covering less than 5%.

The TCR was taken from a human donor who donated a stem cell graft to a child with acute myeloid leukemia. This specimen was PBMCs from the stem cell graft donor, taken from the stem cell graft. The chain joins TRBV5-1 to TRBJ2-5, with 9 positions matching TRBD2. CDR3 amino acids: CASSLEGWREGQETQYF. In DNA form, the CDR3 reads TGCGCCAGCAGCTTGGAAGGATGGCGGGAGGGCCAAGAGACCCAGTACTTC.